Following are 9 T cell receptor beta chains from one sample sequenced in a study of T cell responses to AZD1222 COVID-19 vaccine. Method: immunoSEQ multiplex PCR; TCRdb's copy keeps in-frame clones and lacks some. The profile shows fewer than 200,000 clones, approximately 93% of them singletons. This sample comprised peripheral blood, obtained 28 days after the second AZD1222 dose. Receptors originate from an adult who received the AZD1222 COVID-19 vaccine.

This chain joins TRBV11-2 and TRBJ2-7; 8 bases map to TRBD1. After removal of 1 base from V and 2 bases from J, the junction contained 1 base not matched to a gene. CDR1 SGHAT and CDR2 FQNNGV come from the germline V gene. The CDR3 spans 14 residues. CDR3 nucleotide sequence: TGTGCCAGCAGCTTAGGCAGGGGGCCCTACGAGCAGTACTTC. Translated, it gives CASSLGRGPYEQYF.

This sequence joins TRBV18 and TRBJ1-2, with TRBD1 as a possible D gene (5 bases). Trimming cost V 0 bases and J 4 bases, with 9 bases left between them. The germline CDR1 and CDR2 sequences are KGHSH and LQKENI. The CDR3 is 14 amino acids. CDR3 in amino acids: CASSPPGRPYGYTF. The DNA for the CDR3 is TGTGCCAGCTCACCACCGGGACGCCCCTATGGCTACACCTTC. Full variable domain (remainder filled in from reference TRBV18 and TRBJ1-2): NAGVMQNPRHLVRRRGQEARLRCSPMKGHSHVYWYRQLPEEGLKFMVYLQKENIIDESGMPKERFSAEFPKEGPSILRIQQVVRGDSAAYFCASSPPGRPYGYTFGSGTRLTVV.

The chain employs TRBV6-2 or TRBV6-3 and TRBJ1-4, with a possible D match to TRBD1 (6 bases). Trimming cost V 4 bases and J 8 bases, with 14 bases left between them. In germline, CDR1 is MNHEY, CDR2 SVGEGT. CDR3 length: 14 amino acids. The CDR3 coding sequence is TGTGCCAGCAGTTCAGGCAGGGGCCGGGAAAAACTGTTTTTT. Translated: CASSSGRGREKLFF.

V and J are TRBV12-5 and TRBJ2-2; the D call may be TRBD1 or TRBD2 (6 bases each). Germline-derived CDR1 and CDR2 are LGHNT and FRNRAP. This CDR3 spans 14 amino acids. V was pared by 4 bases and J by 5 bases, with 11 bases between. In nucleotides, the CDR3 is TGTGCTAGTGGTTCTAGGGGGAGGACCGGGGAGCTGTTTTTT. Protein product: CASGSRGRTGELFF.

The genes are TRBV7-8 and TRBJ1-5, with 7 nucleotides matching TRBD1. The trim removed 5 bases at V and 6 bases at J, leaving 10 bases unmatched. CDR1 SGHVS and CDR2 FQNEAQ come from the germline V gene. The CDR3 is 15 residues long. The CDR3 coding sequence is TGTGCCAGCAGCGTCCGACAGGGAGGAGGTCAGCCCCAGCATTTT. Residues: CASSVRQGGGQPQHF.

The chain carries TRBV2 and TRBJ2-3, with 11 bases aligning to TRBD2. Germline V gives CDR1 SNHLY, CDR2 FYNNEI. This CDR3 is built from 17 residues. The junction had 10 bases not matched to a gene; V was cut back by 6 bases and J by 2 bases. This chain's CDR3 is CASSDLAGGFLTDTQYF. The CDR3, as DNA: TGTGCCAGCAGCGACTTAGCGGGGGGGTTCCTCACAGATACGCAGTATTTT.

CDR3 DNA: TGTGCCAGCAGCTTCGGACAGGGCCTCTACGAGCAGTACTTC. Residues: CASSFGQGLYEQYF. The J gene is TRBJ2-7, the V gene TRBV5-8; 8 positions agree with TRBD1. Germline CDR1 reads SGHTS; CDR2 reads YDEGEE. Germline trimming cut 2 bases from V and 3 bases from J; bases unmatched to any gene: 4. This CDR3 is built from 14 residues.

The rearrangement links TRBV5-1 to TRBJ1-4, with TRBD1 as a possible D gene (5 bases). The V gene's germline CDR1 is SGHRS and CDR2 YFSETQ. Trimming shortened V by 7 bases and J by 0 bases, and 13 bases separated the two germline ends. This CDR3 is built from 15 residues. CDR3 sequence (DNA): TGCGCCAGCTCTTTGGGGCCTGCAACTAATGAAAAACTGTTTTTT. The encoded protein is CASSLGPATNEKLFF.

The CDR3 DNA follows: TGTGCCAGCAGCTTAGCCTCCGCGGAACCCCTCCACTTT. It is translated as CASSLASAEPLHF. V and J are TRBV7-8 and TRBJ1-6, with D uncertain. The V end lost 0 bases, the J end lost 12 bases, and 9 bases lay between the germline ends. The length of the CDR3 is 13 residues. Germline V gene data show CDR1 as SGHVS and CDR2 as FQNEAQ.